These 29 T cell receptor beta chains came from one sample sequenced in a study of OX40 agonist ivuxolimab in advanced cancers. Here immunoSEQ multiplex PCR was the method, and the copy in TCRdb shows in-frame clones only, minus some. The profile shows about 46,000 clones, roughly 90% of them singletons. Here the sequenced sample was CD4+ or CD8+ T cells sorted from blood, taken in a trial of the OX40 agonist ivuxolimab. Receptors were obtained from an adult with an advanced solid tumor such as melanoma, head and neck, liver or kidney cancer.

The rearrangement links TRBV6-5 to TRBJ2-7; possible D gene TRBD1, 5 bases. CDR1 MNHEY and CDR2 SVGAGI come from the germline V gene. This CDR3 has 11 amino acids. Trimming took off 8 bases at V and 7 bases at J, with 12 bases between the two ends. CDR3 nucleotide sequence: TGTGCCAGCGAATTAGCAGGGGAGCAGTACTTC. Translating gives CASELAGEQYF.

This chain uses TRBV7-7 with TRBJ2-1, with 14 bases identical to TRBD2. Germline CDR1 SSHAT, CDR2 FNYEAQ (reference sequence). This CDR3 is 19 amino acids long. Germline trimming cut 5 bases from V and 7 bases from J; bases unmatched to any gene: 16. CDR3 bases: TGTGCCAGCAGCCCCCGGACTAGCGGGGGGTTGGGGGATTTTAATGAGCAGTTCTTC. Amino acid sequence: CASSPRTSGGLGDFNEQFF. Variable domain in full (rest from reference TRBV7-7 and TRBJ2-1): GAGVSQSPRYKVTKRGQDVTLRCDPISSHATLYWYQQALGQGPEFLTYFNYEAQPDKSGLPSDRFSAERPEGSISTLTIQRTEQRDSAMYRCASSPRTSGGLGDFNEQFFGPGTRLTVL.

The J gene is TRBJ2-3, the V gene TRBV19; D perhaps matches TRBD1 (6 bases). The germline V and J ends were trimmed by 5 bases and 0 bases, with 15 bases remaining between them. The CDR3 runs 16 residues. Germline assignment: CDR1 LNHDA and CDR2 SQIVND (reference sequence). CDR3 bases: TGTGCCAGTAGTCTTCAGGGGCCTAGTAGCACAGATACGCAGTATTTT. Translated: CASSLQGPSSTDTQYF.

The V gene is TRBV11-1, the J gene TRBJ2-3; D is unclear. The length of the CDR3 is 15 residues. Trimming removed 3 bases from V and 5 bases from J, with 15 bases in between. Germline V lookup: CDR1 SGHAT, CDR2 FQDESV (reference sequence). The CDR3 protein is CASSFRSRPVDTQYF. As DNA, the CDR3 is TGTGCCAGCAGCTTTCGTTCCCGCCCGGTAGATACGCAGTATTTT.

This sequence joins TRBV4-3 and TRBJ1-2; 8 bases align to TRBD1. The length of the CDR3 is 15 residues. The V segment lost 6 bases and the J segment 0 bases; nucleotides outside the gene matches: 6. The germline CDR1 and CDR2 sequences are LGHNA and YSLEER. DNA of the CDR3: TGCGCCAGCAGACCTGGGACAGGAGCTAACTATGGCTACACCTTC. Its protein product is CASRPGTGANYGYTF.

The chain combines TRBV7-8 with TRBJ1-2, with D hard to call. CDR3 length: 16 amino acids. The V end was cut by 3 bases, the J end by 7 bases, with 21 bases between. Per the germline V gene, CDR1 is SGHVS and CDR2 is FQNEAQ. CDR3: CASSLLDLIWRGGYTF. The CDR3 DNA reads TGTGCCAGCAGCTTGCTCGACCTCATCTGGCGGGGTGGCTACACCTTC.

V and J are TRBV19 and TRBJ1-5; TRBD1 matches at 8 bases. CDR1 and CDR2 (germline): LNHDA, SQIVND (reference sequence). The CDR3 totals 18 residues. Trimming removed 6 bases from V and 0 bases from J; junction bases left unmatched: 13. DNA for the CDR3: TGTGCCAGTAGATGGACAGGGAAAGATTTTTATAGCAATCAGCCCCAGCATTTT. Translating gives CASRWTGKDFYSNQPQHF.

The rearrangement uses TRBV7-8 and TRBJ1-5, with D perhaps matching TRBD1 (6 bases). From germline, CDR1 is SGHVS and CDR2 FQNEAQ. The CDR3 extends over 15 amino acids. V dropped 2 bases and J dropped 8 bases, with 16 bases sitting between them. The CDR3 loop is CASSLMRQGQEPQHF. The CDR3 DNA sequence: TGTGCCAGCAGCTTAATGCGTCAGGGGCAAGAGCCCCAGCATTTT. Full variable domain (missing parts from reference TRBV7-8 and TRBJ1-5): GAGVSQSPRYKVAKRGQDVALRCDPISGHVSLFWYQQALGQGPEFLTYFQNEAQLDKSGLPSDRFFAERPEGSVSTLKIQRTQQEDSAVYLCASSLMRQGQEPQHFGDGTRLSIL.

The chain has TRBV9 and TRBJ1-4, with TRBD1 as a possible D gene (6 bases). The germline V and J ends were trimmed by 0 bases and 5 bases, with 11 bases remaining between them. This CDR3 contains 15 residues. Germline loops: CDR1 SGDLS, CDR2 YYNGEE. CDR3 sequence: CASSVDGTGNEKLFF. DNA of the CDR3: TGTGCCAGCAGCGTAGACGGTACAGGGAATGAAAAACTGTTTTTT.

This chain connects TRBV2 to TRBJ2-2, with D maybe TRBD1 (7 bases). V lost 8 bases, J lost 6 bases, and 19 bases lay in between. This CDR3 contains 15 residues. Germline CDR1 SNHLY, CDR2 FYNNEI. The CDR3 protein is CASSAGQLAPGELFF. The CDR3 coding sequence is TGTGCCAGCTCGGCGGGACAGCTAGCACCCGGGGAGCTGTTTTTT.

On this clone: This same CDR3 is encoded by further DNA sequences in the sample. The chain employs TRBV4-3 and TRBJ2-7, with a possible D match to TRBD2 (6 bases). The V end was cut by 0 bases, the J end by 2 bases, with 8 bases between. This CDR3 has 14 residues. The germline V gene encodes CDR1 LGHNA and CDR2 YSLEER. The DNA for the CDR3 is TGCGCCAGCAGCCAAGATCGGGGGACCTACGAGCAGTACTTC. It specifies CASSQDRGTYEQYF.

This sequence joins TRBV4-3 and TRBJ2-3; 10 bases are shared with TRBD2. Per germline, CDR1 LGHNA and CDR2 YSLEER. The CDR3 sequence is 15 residues long. With 4 bases clipped from V and 4 bases from J, the junction kept 5 bases outside the gene matches. CDR3 amino acids: CASSPLAGVADTQYF. The CDR3 DNA sequence: TGCGCCAGCAGCCCGCTAGCGGGAGTCGCAGATACGCAGTATTTT.

CDR3 amino acids: CASSLRLAGEGETQYF. The CDR3, as DNA: TGTGCCAGCAGCTTAAGGTTAGCGGGAGAAGGCGAGACCCAGTACTTC. J is TRBJ2-5 and V is TRBV13, with 9 bases aligning to TRBD2. V was pared by 2 bases and J by 5 bases, with 9 bases of the junction left unmatched. The CDR3 runs to 16 residues. Germline V gives CDR1 PRHDT, CDR2 FYEKMQ (reference sequence).

V usage is TRBV27 and J usage is TRBJ2-1, with 14 positions matching TRBD2. V lost 7 bases, J lost 8 bases, and 13 bases stayed unmatched. Germline V gives CDR1 MNHEY, CDR2 SMNVEV (reference sequence). This CDR3 has 17 residues. The CDR3 bases are TGTGCCAGCACCAAAGTCGGGACTAGCGGGGGTTTCGATGAGCAGTTCTTC. Translating it yields CASTKVGTSGGFDEQFF.

The rearrangement links TRBV6-5 to TRBJ2-2, with D perhaps matching TRBD1 (5 bases). With 1 base removed from V and 6 bases from J, the gap between germline ends came to 9 bases. In germline, CDR1 is MNHEY, CDR2 SVGAGI. CDR3 length equals 14 residues. The CDR3 DNA reads TGTGCCAGCAGTTACTATGGGGCATCCGGGGAGCTGTTTTTT. Encoded protein: CASSYYGASGELFF.

The chain has TRBV9 and TRBJ2-7, with D tentatively TRBD1 (6 bases). Germline CDR1 is SGDLS and CDR2 is YYNGEE. V was shortened by 0 bases and J by 3 bases, with 13 bases between the two germline ends. This CDR3 spans 15 amino acids. In DNA, the CDR3 is TGTGCCAGCAGCGTAGATGCGGACAGCAACTACGAGCAGTACTTC. Translation gives CASSVDADSNYEQYF.

The rearrangement links TRBV7-6 to TRBJ2-2; no firm D call. Per the germline V gene, CDR1 is SGHVS and CDR2 is FNYEAQ. V was clipped by 7 bases and J by 2 bases, with 2 bases between them. The CDR3 consists of 11 residues. In nucleotides, the CDR3 is TGTGCCAGCACAAACACCGGGGAGCTGTTTTTT. This encodes CASTNTGELFF.

This chain links TRBV18 with TRBJ2-7; 7 nucleotides match TRBD2. CDR3 length equals 15 residues. In germline, CDR1 is KGHSH, CDR2 LQKENI. With 4 bases clipped from V and 5 bases from J, the junction kept 11 bases outside the gene matches. The CDR3 sequence: CASSQTPGREHEQYF. The CDR3 DNA follows: TGTGCCAGCTCACAAACACCGGGGCGGGAGCACGAGCAGTACTTC.

The rearrangement links TRBV4-3 to TRBJ1-4, with D uncertain. Trimming cost V 0 bases and J 6 bases, with 5 bases left between them. In germline, CDR1 is LGHNA, CDR2 YSLEER. This CDR3 region has 13 residues. CDR3 coding DNA: TGCGCCAGCAGCCAAGACGGGGATGAAAAACTGTTTTTT. As protein: CASSQDGDEKLFF.

The chain employs TRBV30 and TRBJ2-3, with D perhaps assigned TRBD1 or TRBD2 (6 bases each). Trimming removed 1 base from V and 2 bases from J, with 7 bases in between. Germline V CDR1 and CDR2: GTSNPN, SVGIG (reference sequence). The length of the CDR3 is 13 residues. The CDR3 coding sequence is TGTGCCTGGAGTGGGGGGGCCACAGATACGCAGTATTTT. Residues: CAWSGGATDTQYF.

V usage is TRBV4-3 and J usage is TRBJ1-2; D not certain. V was clipped by 0 bases and J by 3 bases, with 17 bases between them. The CDR3 is made up of 17 amino acids. The V gene's germline CDR1 is LGHNA and CDR2 YSLEER. The CDR3 DNA is TGCGCCAGCAGCCAAGATCGGGCAGACCGTTCGGACTATGGCTACACCTTC. Translating gives CASSQDRADRSDYGYTF.

This clone was found once. This chain connects TRBV27 to TRBJ2-1, with 10 bases lining up with TRBD2. This CDR3 is built from 17 residues. Germline CDR1 MNHEY, CDR2 SMNVEV (reference sequence). V dropped 5 bases and J dropped 1; count of bases not matched to a gene: 8. CDR3 loop: CASSPRGLAASYNEQFF. In nucleotides, the CDR3 is TGTGCCAGCAGTCCCCGCGGACTAGCGGCATCCTACAATGAGCAGTTCTTC.

CDR3 bases: TGTGCCAGCAGCTTAGCAAGCGGGGCAATCCAAGAGACCCAGTACTTC. This encodes CASSLASGAIQETQYF. The chain couples TRBV7-2 to TRBJ2-5, with 7 positions matching TRBD2. The V gene's germline CDR1 is SGHTA and CDR2 FQGNSA. The CDR3 sequence is 16 residues long. The junction had 5 bases not matched to a gene; V was cut back by 0 bases and J by 1 base.

The V and J genes are TRBV5-1 and TRBJ1-2; D gene uncertain. V dropped 0 bases and J dropped 1 base, with 13 bases sitting between them. Germline V gene data show CDR1 as SGHRS and CDR2 as YFSETQ. This CDR3 region has 16 residues. The CDR3, as DNA: TGCGCCAGCAGCTTGGCCAAAGGTGCCCATAACTATGGCTACACCTTC. The encoded protein is CASSLAKGAHNYGYTF.

The V call is TRBV7-9, the J call TRBJ2-3; TRBD2 aligns across 9 bases. This CDR3 contains 18 residues. J lost 2 bases, V lost 1 base, and 10 bases had no gene match. From germline, CDR1 is SEHNR and CDR2 FQNEAQ (reference sequence). The CDR3 DNA reads as TGTGCCAGCAGCTTAGGGTGGTCTAGCGGGGCCCTCACAGATACGCAGTATTTT. It is translated as CASSLGWSSGALTDTQYF.

CDR3 sequence (DNA): TGTGCCAGCACCCAATTCGCAGGAGAAAAAGAGACCCAGTACTTC. Translated, it gives CASTQFAGEKETQYF. The V call is TRBV7-9, the J call TRBJ2-5, with D unresolved. The CDR3 length is 15 residues. CDR1 and CDR2 from the germline V gene are SEHNR and FQNEAQ (reference sequence). The ends were cut back, 7 bases at V and 3 bases at J, with 18 bases in the middle.

This chain uses TRBV5-5 with TRBJ1-1; unclear D gene. V lost 4 bases, J lost 10 bases, and 11 bases lay in between. The CDR3 length is 11 residues. Germline CDR1 SGHKS, CDR2 YYEKEE (reference sequence). The CDR3 loop reads CASSDPGGAFF. As DNA, the CDR3 is TGTGCCAGCAGCGATCCCGGAGGAGCTTTCTTT.

The genes are TRBV19 and TRBJ1-2; D is unresolved. The V end was cut by 10 bases, the J end by 8 bases, with 17 bases between. There are 12 residues in the CDR3. Germline CDR1 LNHDA, CDR2 SQIVND (reference sequence). CDR3 loop: CAIFEVRVGYTF. CDR3 bases: TGTGCCATCTTCGAGGTGCGCGTGGGCTACACCTTC.

The rearrangement links TRBV7-9 to TRBJ1-1; D remains unclear. The CDR3 totals 13 residues. V lost 3 bases and J lost 5, with 10 bases in between. Germline V gene lookup returns CDR1 SEHNR and CDR2 FQNEAQ (reference sequence). CDR3 in amino acids: CASSFYGITEAFF. CDR3 in DNA: TGTGCCAGCAGCTTTTATGGGATAACTGAAGCTTTCTTT.